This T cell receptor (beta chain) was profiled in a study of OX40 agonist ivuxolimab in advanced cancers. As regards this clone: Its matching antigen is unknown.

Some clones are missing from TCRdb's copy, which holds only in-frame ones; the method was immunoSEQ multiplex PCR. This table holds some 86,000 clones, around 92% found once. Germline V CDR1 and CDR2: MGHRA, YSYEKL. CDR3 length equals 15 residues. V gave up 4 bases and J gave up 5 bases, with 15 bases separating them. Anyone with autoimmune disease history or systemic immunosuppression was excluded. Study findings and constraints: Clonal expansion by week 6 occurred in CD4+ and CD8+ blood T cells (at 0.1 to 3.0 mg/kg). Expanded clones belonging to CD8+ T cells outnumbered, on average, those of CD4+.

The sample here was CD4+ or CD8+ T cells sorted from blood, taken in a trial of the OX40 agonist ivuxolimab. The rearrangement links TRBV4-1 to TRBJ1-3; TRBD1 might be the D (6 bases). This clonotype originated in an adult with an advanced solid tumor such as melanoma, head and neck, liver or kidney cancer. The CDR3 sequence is CASSPGALSRNTIYF. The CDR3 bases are TGCGCCAGCAGCCCAGGGGCCCTCTCGAGAAACACCATATATTTT.